Presented here are 15 T cell receptor beta chains from one specimen sequenced in a study of blood T cell repertoires in COVID-19. Clones were sequenced by immunoSEQ multiplex PCR, and TCRdb holds only the in-frame ones, with some missing. The data show around 94,000 clones, almost 85% seen once. What was sequenced was peripheral blood. Receptors were obtained from a middle-aged man with active or convalescent COVID-19.

The chain recombines TRBV12-3 or TRBV12-4 with TRBJ1-5; D uncertain. The V end lost 3 bases, the J end lost 9 bases, and 9 bases lay between the germline ends. The CDR3 is 12 residues long. This CDR3 is CASSFDLGPQHF. As DNA, the CDR3 is TGTGCCAGCAGTTTTGATCTCGGGCCCCAGCATTTT.

The table lists this clone with a count of one. The rearrangement joins TRBV7-2 to TRBJ2-5, with 12 bases fitting TRBD2. The V segment lost 5 bases and the J segment 2 bases; nucleotides outside the gene matches: 6. This CDR3 is 16 amino acids long. CDR1 SGHTA and CDR2 FQGNSA come from the germline V gene. The CDR3 nucleotides are TGTGCCAGCAGCACTGGACTAGCGGGGTTACAAGAGACCCAGTACTTC. This codes for CASSTGLAGLQETQYF.

The CDR3 region is CASSQDRGRYGYTF. As DNA, the CDR3 is TGTGCCAGCAGCCAAGACAGGGGGCGCTATGGCTACACCTTC. The chain combines TRBV14 with TRBJ1-2; 8 nucleotides align to TRBD1. This CDR3 contains 14 residues. V was pared by 0 bases and J by 4 bases, with 1 base of the junction left unmatched. Germline V CDR1 and CDR2: SGHDN, FVKESK.

This clone was seen just once. The chain couples TRBV5-1 to TRBJ1-1, with D possibly being TRBD1 (5 bases). V dropped 6 bases and J dropped 4 bases, with 16 bases sitting between them. Germline V gene lookup returns CDR1 SGHRS and CDR2 YFSETQ. The CDR3 contains 14 residues. CDR3 in DNA: TGCGCCAGCAACCGCGCCGGGCAGGGCACTGAAGCTTTCTTT. It codes for CASNRAGQGTEAFF. Full variable domain (outside the CDR3, taken from reference TRBV5-1 and TRBJ1-1): KAGVTQTPRYLIKTRGQQVTLSCSPISGHRSVSWYQQTPGQGLQFLFEYFSETQRNKGNFPGRFSGRQFSNSRSEMNVSTLELGDSALYLCASNRAGQGTEAFFGQGTRLTVV.

This chain joins TRBV18 and TRBJ2-3; D perhaps matches TRBD1 (6 bases). V dropped 6 bases and J dropped 2 bases, with 15 bases sitting between them. Germline CDR1 is KGHSH and CDR2 is LQKENI. CDR3 length: 15 residues. The CDR3 region has the DNA TGTGCCAGCTCCCCTCAAGGGACAATCACAGATACGCAGTATTTT. Amino acid sequence: CASSPQGTITDTQYF. The variable domain in full, with the rest retrieved from reference TRBV18 and TRBJ2-3, is NAGVMQNPRHLVRRRGQEARLRCSPMKGHSHVYWYRQLPEEGLKFMVYLQKENIIDESGMPKERFSAEFPKEGPSILRIQQVVRGDSAAYFCASSPQGTITDTQYFGPGTRLTVL.

The gene calls are TRBV11-2 and TRBJ2-3; 7 nucleotides line up with TRBD1. Per the germline V gene, CDR1 is SGHAT and CDR2 is FQNNGV. V shed 0 bases, J shed 5 bases, and the junction held 5 bases outside the gene matches. The CDR3 covers 15 residues. CDR3 DNA: TGTGCCAGCAGCTTAGAAAGGGGGCGTGTAGATACGCAGTATTTT. It is translated as CASSLERGRVDTQYF.

The J gene is TRBJ1-5, the V gene TRBV3-1 (or the pseudogene TRBV3-2); 7 bases are a match to TRBD1. The V gene's germline CDR1 is LGHDT and CDR2 YNNKEL (reference sequence). The CDR3 consists of 15 residues. Trimming took 4 bases from V and 5 from J; bases not matched to a gene: 8. CDR3 in amino acids: CASSRRQGRDQPQHF. Here the CDR3 DNA reads TGTGCCAGCAGCCGAAGACAGGGAAGGGATCAGCCCCAGCATTTT.

The genes are TRBV5-5 and TRBJ1-5; D is possibly TRBD1 (5 bases). CDR3 length: 15 amino acids. Germline V gives CDR1 SGHKS, CDR2 YYEKEE (reference sequence). With 3 bases removed from V and 3 bases from J, the gap between germline ends came to 13 bases. CDR3 nucleotide sequence: TGTGCCAGCAGCTCCATGACAGCCCCCAATCAGCCCCAGCATTTT. Amino acid sequence: CASSSMTAPNQPQHF.

J is TRBJ2-7 and V is TRBV7-9; tentatively, D is TRBD1 (6 bases). V lost 2 bases and J 2 bases, leaving 13 bases between the germline ends. Germline assignment: CDR1 SEHNR and CDR2 FQNEAQ (reference sequence). The CDR3 contains 15 residues. CDR3 coding DNA: TGTGCCAGCAGCTTATGGGGTGGGGACACCTACGAGCAGTACTTC. It specifies CASSLWGGDTYEQYF.

The J gene is TRBJ2-1, the V gene TRBV7-3, with 8 bases lining up with TRBD1. The trim removed 5 bases at V and 4 bases at J, leaving 7 bases unmatched. Germline V lookup: CDR1 SGHTA, CDR2 FQGTGA. The length of the CDR3 is 15 residues. The CDR3 DNA sequence: TGTGCCAGCAGCGAAGGACAGGGAAGGTACAATGAGCAGTTCTTC. Translation gives CASSEGQGRYNEQFF.

The gene calls are TRBV6-4 and TRBJ2-5, with TRBD1 as a possible D gene (6 bases). V lost 10 bases and J 1 base, leaving 10 bases between the germline ends. The length of the CDR3 is 12 residues. Germline assignment: CDR1 MRHNA and CDR2 SNTAGT. CDR3 region: CANRELQETQYF. The CDR3 nucleotides are TGTGCCAACAGGGAGCTCCAAGAGACCCAGTACTTC.

V is TRBV4-1 and J is TRBJ1-4, with 7 bases matching TRBD1. With 0 bases clipped from V and 0 bases from J, the junction kept 7 bases outside the gene matches. Germline CDR1 and CDR2: MGHRA and YSYEKL. The CDR3 spans 18 residues. The CDR3 spells CASSQDDRVVATNEKLFF. The CDR3 bases are TGCGCCAGCAGCCAAGATGACAGGGTAGTAGCAACTAATGAAAAACTGTTTTTT.

This clone occurred a few times. J is TRBJ2-1 and V is TRBV28, with 7 bases identical to TRBD1. CDR3 length: 17 amino acids. Germline CDR1 and CDR2: MDHEN and SYDVKM. J lost 7 bases, V lost 2 bases, and 14 bases had no gene match. CDR3 sequence reads: CASSLRPPLRGSNEQFF. For the CDR3, the DNA is TGTGCCAGCAGTTTACGACCCCCCCTCAGGGGGTCTAATGAGCAGTTCTTC.

J is TRBJ1-5 and V is TRBV7-2; D is perhaps TRBD1 (6 bases). Germline V gene data show CDR1 as SGHTA and CDR2 as FQGNSA. The CDR3 covers 18 residues. Trimming pared 4 bases from V and 5 bases from J, leaving 24 bases between. The chain's CDR3 is CASSSRSPGAGGYQPQHF. CDR3 nucleotide sequence: TGTGCCAGCAGCTCTAGATCCCCAGGGGCGGGGGGCTATCAGCCCCAGCATTTT.

Only one count was recorded for this clone. The chain couples TRBV29-1 to TRBJ1-4; 8 bases align to TRBD1. V dropped 3 bases and J dropped 17; count of bases not matched to a gene: 8. Germline values: CDR1 SQVTM, CDR2 ANQGSEA. CDR3 length equals 11 residues. The CDR3 loop is CSVEHRDRTFF. The CDR3 DNA reads as TGCAGCGTTGAGCACCGGGACAGGACTTTTTTT.